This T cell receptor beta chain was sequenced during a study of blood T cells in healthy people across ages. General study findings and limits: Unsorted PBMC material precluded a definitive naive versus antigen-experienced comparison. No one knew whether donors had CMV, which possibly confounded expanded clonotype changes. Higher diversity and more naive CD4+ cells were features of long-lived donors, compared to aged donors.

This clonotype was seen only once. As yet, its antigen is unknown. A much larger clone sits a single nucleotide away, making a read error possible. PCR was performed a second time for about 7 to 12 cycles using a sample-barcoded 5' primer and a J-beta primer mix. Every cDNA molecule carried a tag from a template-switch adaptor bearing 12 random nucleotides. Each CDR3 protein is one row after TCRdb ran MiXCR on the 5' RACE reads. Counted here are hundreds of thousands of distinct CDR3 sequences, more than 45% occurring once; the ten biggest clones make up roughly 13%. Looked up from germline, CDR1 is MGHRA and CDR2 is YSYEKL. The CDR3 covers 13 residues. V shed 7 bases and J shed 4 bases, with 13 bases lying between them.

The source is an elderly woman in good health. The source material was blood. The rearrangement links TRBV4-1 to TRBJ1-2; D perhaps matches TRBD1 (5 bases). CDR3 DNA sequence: TGCGCCAGCATCCCTGCCGACAGCTATGGCTACACCTTC. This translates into CASIPADSYGYTF.